The present T cell receptor (beta chain) was sequenced within a study of blood T cell repertoires in COVID-19. This CDR3 spans 16 amino acids. The germline V gene has CDR1 SGHVS and CDR2 FQNEAQ. The V gene end was trimmed by 5 bases and the J gene end by 1 base; junction bases not matched to a gene: 7. How the authors handled the data: Estimates of nucleated cell counts were drawn from the amplification of reference gene primers. Some clones are missing from TCRdb's copy, which holds only in-frame ones; the method was immunoSEQ multiplex PCR. The V and J calls and the clone size are those of that table, but D and trimming were determined from the DNA. The table has about 490,000 clones, roughly 85% seen once.

The chain recombines TRBV7-8 with TRBJ2-2; 7 bases map to TRBD2. The sequence derives from a human donor in a cohort sampled during active COVID-19. The sequenced sample was peripheral blood. The CDR3 nucleotides are TGTGCCAGCAGCCTCACCGGGACTATGAACACCGGGGAGCTGTTTTTT. Protein product: CASSLTGTMNTGELFF.